Presented here are 32 T cell receptor beta chains from one specimen sequenced in a study of tumor-infiltrating lymphocytes in primary liver carcinoma (dated by TCRdb to 2017 to 2019). Data came from an Illumina HiSeq 2500. A constant-region primer and ProtoScript II reverse transcriptase were used to reverse-transcribe TCRbeta-specific cDNA from roughly 0.5 ug total RNA. Construction of the TCRbeta libraries relied on three nested rounds of multiplex PCR, following a slightly modified ARM-PCR procedure. The first two PCR rounds used multiplex TRBV1-TRBV30 forward primers with a Cbeta reverse primer, each for about 9 cycles. Through fastp at Q25 and MiXCR, TCRdb rebuilt clones from the public reads, retaining in-frame beta chains. Every CDR3 protein is listed once, alongside the most common genes and DNA of its rows. This sample is represented by approximately 92,000 distinct CDR3 sequences; more than 60% of them were singletons. The ten biggest clones cover around 9.1% of the sample.

Without any cell sorting, total RNA and DNA were co-extracted from approximately 22-30 mg of bulk tissue using the AllPrep DNA/RNA mini kit. Sequencing was performed on liver tumor tissue from sampling region 5. What the cell subset or site label conveys for this sample: tumor region T5, tumor centre. The receptors shown here come from a woman aged 60-75 years with primary liver carcinoma and hepatitis B virus infection.

In this sample, this clonotype turned up a few times. This may be a read error: a much more frequent sequence differs by one nucleotide. The chain is built from TRBV12-3 or TRBV12-4 and TRBJ1-3; no clear D gene. The CDR3 loop spans 16 amino acids. This chain's CDR3 is CAGSFRPGLSGNTIYF. Written as DNA, the CDR3 is TGTGCCGGCAGTTTTCGTCCAGGTCTCTCTGGAAACACCATATATTTT.

Relative to its sample, this clonotype is medium-sized (0.01 to 0.1%). This chain connects TRBV5-6 to TRBJ2-2, with D perhaps TRBD1 (8 bases). Germline-derived CDR1 and CDR2 are SGHDT and YYEEEE. V was pared by 4 bases and J by 5 bases, with 15 bases between. CDR3 size: 15 residues. CDR3 coding DNA: TGTGCCAGCAGCCACGGACAGGGAGGGACCGGGGAGCTGTTTTTT. Its protein product is CASSHGQGGTGELFF. Looking up the rest from reference TRBV5-6 and TRBJ2-2 gives the full variable domain: DAGVTQSPTHLIKTRGQQVTLRCSPKSGHDTVSWYQQALGQGPQFIFQYYEEEERQRGNFPDRFSGHQFPNYSSELNVNALLLGDSALYLCASSHGQGGTGELFFGEGSRLTVL.

In this sample, this clonotype turned up a few times. The genes are TRBV21-1 and TRBJ2-3. TRBV21-1 is designated a pseudogene. The CDR3 is 15 residues long. The CDR3 DNA reads TGTGCCAGCAGCAAAGAGACGGACGGGACAGATACGCAGTATTTT. Its translation: CASSKETDGTDTQYF.

Regarding this clonotype: At one end, the junction sequence differs from germline, possibly due to a read error. The V call is TRBV11-3, the J call TRBJ2-2; D possibly corresponds to TRBD1 (6 bases). Per the germline V gene, CDR1 is SGHNT and CDR2 is YENEEA. The CDR3 loop spans 18 amino acids. The chain's CDR3 is CASSIDVRTDTNTGELFF. As DNA, the CDR3 is TGTGCCAGCAGCATAGATGTCCGGACAGATACGAACACCGGGGAGCTGTTTTTT.

A word on this clonotype: Mismatch with germline at one junction end may stem from a read error. The V call is TRBV4-1, the J call TRBJ2-6; 11 bases are shared with TRBD1. CDR1 is MGHRA and CDR2 is YSYEKL in the germline V gene. This CDR3 has 18 residues. The CDR3 is CASSRTGQGASGANVLAF. In nucleotides, the CDR3 is TGCGCCAGCAGCCGGACTGGACAGGGGGCATCTGGGGCCAACGTCCTGGCCTTC.

About this clonotype: One end of the junction fails to match germline, which may point to a read error. V and J are TRBV24-1 and TRBJ2-1; TRBD2 matches at 7 bases. Germline loops: CDR1 KGHDR, CDR2 SFDVKD. The CDR3 spans 16 residues. This CDR3 is CATSATDGGSYNEQLF. CDR3 bases: TGTGCCACCAGTGCCACCGACGGCGGGAGTTACAATGAGCAATTATTC.

This clonotype came up many times. CDR3 in amino acids: CSAGQGAGETQYF. CDR3 coding DNA: TGCAGCGCGGGACAGGGGGCTGGAGAGACCCAGTACTTC. V and J are TRBV29-1 and TRBJ2-5, with 12 nucleotides matching TRBD1. Germline CDR1 reads SQVTM; CDR2 reads ANQGSEA. V shed 7 bases and J 4 bases; nucleotides not matched to a gene: 4. The length of the CDR3 is 13 residues.

This clonotype has ten or more counts. The chain combines TRBV28 with TRBJ1-4; D is perhaps TRBD1 (6 bases). V lost 6 bases to trimming and J lost 9 bases, with 11 bases between them. This CDR3 spans 12 amino acids. Germline V lookup: CDR1 MDHEN, CDR2 SYDVKM. DNA for the CDR3: TGTGCCAGCAGATTGACAGGTCAAAAACTGTTTTTT. Amino acids: CASRLTGQKLFF.

The chain joins TRBV18 to TRBJ1-1; 10 nucleotides align to TRBD1. Unmatched junction bases numbered 3, after V lost 1 base and J lost 1 base. Germline assignment: CDR1 KGHSH and CDR2 LQKENI. The CDR3 covers 16 residues. The CDR3 coding sequence is TGTGCCAGCTCACCACGGGACAGGGGATCGAACACTGAAGCTTTCTTT. It translates to CASSPRDRGSNTEAFF.

The J gene is TRBJ1-2, the V gene TRBV11-2, with D perhaps TRBD1 (6 bases). The CDR3 loop spans 15 amino acids. Trimming took off 3 bases at V and 4 bases at J, with 15 bases between the two ends. Looked up from germline, CDR1 is SGHAT and CDR2 is FQNNGV. The CDR3 loop reads CASSFRGGGGYGYTF. The CDR3 bases are TGTGCCAGCAGCTTTAGGGGAGGGGGTGGCTATGGCTACACCTTC.

Comments on this clonotype: This may stem from a read error, because a much larger clone lies one nucleotide away. Since no conserved phenylalanine or tryptophan closes the CDR3, a read error is the likely cause. This rearrangement joins TRBV28 to TRBJ2-1; possible D gene TRBD2, 6 bases. The germline gives CDR1 MDHEN, CDR2 SYDVKM. The V gene lost 6 bases and the J gene lost 0 bases, with 21 bases spanning the gap. This CDR3 has 18 residues. CDR3 region: CASSPAGWGESSYNEQFI. CDR3 sequence (DNA): TGTGCCAGCAGCCCCGCAGGTTGGGGGGAGAGCTCCTACAATGAGCAGTTCATC.

Concerning this clonotype: At one end, the junction sequence differs from germline, possibly due to a read error. The chain combines TRBV11-2 with TRBJ2-6; tentatively, D is TRBD1 (5 bases). The CDR3 contains 15 residues. CDR1 and CDR2 from the germline V gene are SGHAT and FQNNGV. CDR3 bases: TGTGCCAGTAGTCTACAGGCCTCTGGGGTCAACGTCCTGACTTTC. It is translated as CASSLQASGVNVLTF.

As for this clonotype: One end of the junction varies from germline; a read error may be responsible. The chain couples TRBV11-2 to TRBJ1-4; TRBD1 matches at 8 bases. Germline V lookup: CDR1 SGHAT, CDR2 FQNNGV. The CDR3 is 16 amino acids. The CDR3 bases are TGTGCCAGCAGCCTAGCCCCTACAGGGGGAGGTGAAAATCTGTTTTTT. This sequence encodes CASSLAPTGGGENLFF.

The chain combines TRBV11-2 with TRBJ2-7; a weak D match, TRBD2 (6 bases). This CDR3 comprises 14 residues. Germline CDR1 SGHAT, CDR2 FQNNGV. Trimming stripped 6 bases from V and 5 bases from J, with 17 bases between. CDR3 loop: CASRLTIGSNEQYF. Here the CDR3 DNA reads TGTGCCAGCAGACTGACTATCGGGAGTAACGAGCAGTACTTC.

Worth noting for this clonotype: As the CDR3 is not closed by the conserved phenylalanine or tryptophan, this likely results from a read error. The chain is built from TRBV10-1 and TRBJ2-2; no clear D gene. Germline V gene sequence: CDR1 WNHNN, CDR2 SYGVQD (reference sequence). The CDR3 spans 13 residues. The CDR3, as DNA: TGCGCCAGCAGTCTCTGGAACACTGGGGAGCTGTTTTAT. This codes for CASSLWNTGELFY.

The chain combines TRBV6-5 with TRBJ2-3; TRBD1 matches at 10 bases. Germline lookup yields CDR1 MNHEY and CDR2 SVGAGI. CDR3 length equals 13 residues. The CDR3 loop reads CASGDRGPVTQYF. The CDR3 coding sequence is TGTGCAAGCGGGGACAGGGGCCCAGTTACGCAGTATTTT.

A remark on this clonotype: A read error is possible here, since a much larger clone lies one base away. This chain connects TRBV6-6 to TRBJ1-2; D call uncertain. V was pared by 4 bases and J by 2 bases, with 14 bases between. Germline V lookup: CDR1 MNHNY, CDR2 SVGAGI (reference sequence). This CDR3 has 15 residues. The CDR3 DNA is TGTGCCAGCAGTTCACGGGGTCCCTCCAACTATGGCTACACCTTC. This sequence encodes CASSSRGPSNYGYTF.

Concerning this clonotype itself: Its ends do not fully match the called genes, so a read error is possible. The chain joins TRBV6-1 to TRBJ1-3; no reliable D call. From germline, CDR1 is MNHNS and CDR2 SASEGT. CDR3 length equals 16 residues. This CDR3 reads CANTMNRVHSGKTIYF. The CDR3 DNA reads TGTGCCAACACCATGAACCGGGTCCACTCTGGAAAGACCATATATTTT.

The rearrangement uses TRBV5-1 and TRBJ2-1; TRBD2 agrees at 15 bases. Losses at the gene ends were 3 bases for V and 5 bases for J; bases not matched to a gene: 12. CDR1 SGHRS and CDR2 YFSETQ come from the germline V gene. This CDR3 is built from 19 residues. CDR3 DNA sequence: TGCGCCAGCAGCTGGGGGACTAGCGGGAGGTGGAGGGGTAACAATGAGCAGTTCTTC. Translating it yields CASSWGTSGRWRGNNEQFF. Combining the CDR3 with reference TRBV5-1 and TRBJ2-1 gives the whole variable domain KAGVTQTPRYLIKTRGQQVTLSCSPISGHRSVSWYQQTPGQGLQFLFEYFSETQRNKGNFPGRFSGRQFSNSRSEMNVSTLELGDSALYLCASSWGTSGRWRGNNEQFFGPGTRLTVL.

As for this clonotype: The CDR3 does not close with the conserved phenylalanine or tryptophan, likely indicating a read error. Because the CDR3's place on the DNA is in doubt, the DNA is left out and the CDR3 is given as listed by TCRdb. The chain joins TRBV11-3 to TRBJ2-1; TRBD1 is the table's D call, not checked against the DNA. The CDR3 is 12 residues long, ends included. CDR1 SGHNT and CDR2 YENEEA come from the germline V gene. The CDR3 reads CASRERDNEQFL.

This clonotype was counted many times. This rearrangement joins TRBV7-8 to TRBJ2-1, with TRBD2 matching 8 bases. After removal of 4 bases from V and 6 bases from J, the junction contained 14 bases not matched to a gene. The CDR3 is made up of 17 amino acids. Germline assignment: CDR1 SGHVS and CDR2 FQNEAQ. This CDR3 is CASSSRRVAGRANEQFF. DNA of the CDR3: TGTGCCAGCAGCTCCCGTAGGGTAGCGGGAAGGGCCAATGAGCAGTTCTTC.

Turning to this clonotype: An end of the junction does not agree with germline; a read error may underlie this. This chain uses TRBV6-1 with TRBJ2-7; the D gene is possibly TRBD2 (5 bases). The CDR3 has 15 residues. The V gene's germline CDR1 is MNHNS and CDR2 SASEGT. The CDR3 is CASSEIYPPSGEQHF. The CDR3 DNA reads as TGTGCCAGCAGTGAAATCTATCCGCCGAGCGGCGAGCAACACTTC.

The chain carries TRBV7-6 and TRBJ2-7, with 11 positions matching TRBD2. The J segment lost 6 bases and the V segment lost 5 bases, leaving 3 bases of the junction unmatched. Germline lookup yields CDR1 SGHVS and CDR2 FNYEAQ. The CDR3 loop spans 13 amino acids. The CDR3 bases are TGTGCCAGCAGCGTCGGACTAGCGGGCGAGCAGTACTTC. It encodes CASSVGLAGEQYF. Together with reference TRBV7-6 and TRBJ2-7, the CDR3 gives the full variable domain: GAGVSQSPRYKVTKRGQDVALRCDPISGHVSLYWYRQALGQGPEFLTYFNYEAQQDKSGLPNDRFSAERPEGSISTLTIQRTEQRDSAMYRCASSVGLAGEQYFGPGTRLTVT.

This sequence joins TRBV29-1 and TRBJ2-1; a possible D gene is TRBD1 (6 bases). V lost 3 bases, J lost 9 bases, and 15 bases lay in between. The CDR3 is made up of 13 amino acids. Per germline, CDR1 SQVTM and CDR2 ANQGSEA. CDR3 DNA: TGCAGCGTTGATGGTACAGGGCGCATTGAGCAGTTCTTC. Its translation is CSVDGTGRIEQFF.

The chain carries TRBV20-1 and TRBJ2-1, with D possibly called TRBD1 or TRBD2 (5 bases each). This CDR3 is 11 amino acids long. Deletions cut 7 bases from V and 10 bases from J, with 14 bases between. Germline CDR1 and CDR2: DFQATT and SNEGSKA (reference sequence). The CDR3 DNA follows: TGCAGTGTTAGCCGCGAGGGGGAGCAGTTCTTC. Its protein is CSVSREGEQFF.

This clonotype was observed a single time. Mismatch with germline at one junction end may stem from a read error. This rearrangement joins TRBV11-2 to TRBJ2-1; unclear D gene. Per the germline V gene, CDR1 is SGHAT and CDR2 is FQNNGV. CDR3 size: 17 residues. The CDR3 bases are TGTGCCAGCAGCTTACGATCGGTACAGAGATTCTACAATGGGCAGTTCTTC. Its protein is CASSLRSVQRFYNGQFF. Supplemented by reference TRBV11-2 and TRBJ2-1, the full variable domain reads EAGVAQSPRYKIIEKRQSVAFWCNPISGHATLYWYQQILGQGPKLLIQFQNNGVVDDSQLPKDRFSAERLKGVDSTLKIQPAKLEDSAVYLCASSLRSVQRFYNGQFFGPGTRLTVL.

At least ten counts were recorded for this clonotype. CDR3 sequence (DNA): TGTGCCAGCAGCCATGCAGGGACAGGGACCTACGAGCAGTACTTC. Its protein product is CASSHAGTGTYEQYF. The rearrangement joins TRBV7-8 to TRBJ2-7; 9 bases match TRBD1. The CDR3 has 15 residues. CDR1 and CDR2 (germline): SGHVS, FQNEAQ. Trimming took 5 bases from V and 2 from J; bases not matched to a gene: 7.

Remarks on this clonotype: In this CDR3 the conserved last residue, phenylalanine or tryptophan, is missing, so a read error is likely. This sequence joins TRBV11-1 and TRBJ2-1, with TRBD2 matching over 7 bases. Germline V gene sequence: CDR1 SGHAT, CDR2 FQDESV (reference sequence). V dropped 1 base and J dropped 8; count of bases not matched to a gene: 14. There are 17 residues in the CDR3. CDR3 sequence reads: CASSLGRGEWCVDEQFL. The CDR3 DNA follows: TGTGCCAGCAGCTTAGGTCGGGGGGAATGGTGTGTCGATGAGCAGTTCCTC.

Concerning this clonotype itself: The germline gene is not matched at one end of the junction; a read error may be the cause. V usage is TRBV6-1 and J usage is TRBJ1-4, with D possibly matching TRBD1 (5 bases). CDR1 and CDR2 from the germline V gene are MNHNS and SASEGT. The CDR3 covers 13 residues. The CDR3 DNA reads TGTGCCAGCAGATACTCAGGGTATGAAAAACTGTTATTT. It encodes CASRYSGYEKLLF.

Points on this clonotype: At one of its ends the junction is not consistent with the germline gene, which may arise from a read error. V and J are TRBV11-3 and TRBJ1-2; possibly TRBD1 for D (5 bases). Germline V gives CDR1 SGHNT, CDR2 YENEEA. The CDR3 is made up of 18 amino acids. The CDR3 DNA is TGTACCAGCAGCCAATTCCCGGCGGGGGGATACTTTAACTATGGCTACATCTTC. Amino acids: CTSSQFPAGGYFNYGYIF.

V usage is TRBV10-1 and J usage is TRBJ2-3; 15 bases map to TRBD2. The CDR3 is 15 residues long. Germline CDR1 reads WNHNN; CDR2 reads SYGVQD (reference sequence). The CDR3 spells CTGSGLAGGVDTQYF. The DNA for the CDR3 is TGCACCGGCAGTGGACTAGCGGGAGGGGTAGATACGCAGTATTTT.

For this clonotype: At one boundary the junction diverges from the germline segment, which might be a read error. CDR3 region: CASSLGPSGTYNEQFF. DNA for the CDR3: TGCGCCAGCAGCTTGGGTCCTAGCGGGACTTACAATGAACAGTTCTTC. This chain uses TRBV5-1 with TRBJ2-1, with 9 bases aligning to TRBD2. The CDR3 sequence is 16 residues long. CDR1 is SGHRS and CDR2 is YFSETQ in the germline V gene.